The following is a T cell receptor beta chain sequence with its context. No antigen is known for it. Data came from immunoSEQ multiplex PCR; TCRdb stores just in-frame clones and leaves some out. The data contain some 110,000 clones, about 83% of them singletons. The length of the CDR3 is 16 residues. The V gene lost 0 bases and the J gene lost 7 bases, with 19 bases spanning the gap. Germline V gene lookup returns CDR1 SGHRS and CDR2 YFSETQ. The entry originates in a study of cytomegalovirus exposure and HLA in healthy donors. Study results and limitations: The tendency of first-cohort TCR clusters to co-occur in the 120 or so validation repertoires was the finding of a later analysis. In vitro data verified a few CMV-associated chains as specific for CMV antigens. It was 150 to 200 TCR beta chains that were listed as cytomegalovirus-associated.

The chain carries TRBV5-1 and TRBJ2-5; a weak D match, TRBD2 (7 bases). This clonotype was sampled from a man between 18 and 35 years old in good health and CMV-seronegative. The specimen was PBMCs. CDR3 sequence (DNA): TGCGCCAGCAGCTTGGCCGTGACGGGGGGCCCCGGGACCCAGTACTTC. This encodes CASSLAVTGGPGTQYF.